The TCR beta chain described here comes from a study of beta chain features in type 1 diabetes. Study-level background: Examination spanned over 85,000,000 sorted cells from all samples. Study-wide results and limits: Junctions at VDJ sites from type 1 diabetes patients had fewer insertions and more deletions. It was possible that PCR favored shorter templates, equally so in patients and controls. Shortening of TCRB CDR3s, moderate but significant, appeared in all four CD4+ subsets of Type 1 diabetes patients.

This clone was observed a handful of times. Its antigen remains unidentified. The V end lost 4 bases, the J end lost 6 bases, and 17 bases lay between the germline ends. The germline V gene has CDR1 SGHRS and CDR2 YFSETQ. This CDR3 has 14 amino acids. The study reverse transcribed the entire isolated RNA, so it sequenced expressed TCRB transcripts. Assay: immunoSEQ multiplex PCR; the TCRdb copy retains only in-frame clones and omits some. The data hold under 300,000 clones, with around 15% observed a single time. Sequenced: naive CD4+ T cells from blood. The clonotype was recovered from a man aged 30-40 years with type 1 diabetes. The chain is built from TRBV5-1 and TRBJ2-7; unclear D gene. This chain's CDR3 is CASSPGSNIGEQYF. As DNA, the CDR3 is TGCGCCAGCAGCCCCGGAAGTAATATAGGCGAGCAGTACTTC.